This T cell receptor (beta chain) was recovered during a study of shared clonotypes between healthy human individuals. In the authors' methods: With immunoSEQ giving junction-only sequences and no quality scores, filtering differed. Repertoires were generated with immunoSEQ multiplex PCR, while TCRdb's copy carries only in-frame clones and drops some. The D gene and trimming were derived from the DNA, and the V and J assignments and clone size from that table. This table has 500,000 to 650,000 clones, 70% to 80% appearing once. The sequenced sample was PBMCs. The clonotype comes from a woman in her 40s in good health. Some clones in this sample may be carry-over from other donors' samples.

CDR3 sequence reads: CASSPWDSYEQYF. CDR3 in DNA: TGTGCCAGCAGCCCATGGGACTCCTACGAGCAGTACTTC. The chain has TRBV11-3 and TRBJ2-7; no clear D gene. The length of the CDR3 is 13 residues. CDR1 and CDR2 from the germline V gene are SGHNT and YENEEA. The germline V and J ends were trimmed by 5 bases and 0 bases, with 8 bases remaining between them. The full variable domain, rest sourced from reference TRBV11-3 and TRBJ2-7, is EAGVVQSPRYKIIEKKQPVAFWCNPISGHNTLYWYLQNLGQGPELLIRYENEEAVDDSQLPKDRFSAERLKGVDSTLKIQPAELGDSAVYLCASSPWDSYEQYFGPGTRLTVT.